These T cell receptor beta chains were read from a single sample in a study of T cell responses to AZD1222 COVID-19 vaccine. The assay was immunoSEQ multiplex PCR, and TCRdb's table has in-frame clones only and misses some. The sample carries about 56,000 clones, 80% to 90% recorded once. The specimen comprised peripheral blood, sampled on day 0 of AZD1222 vaccination. These receptors were taken from an adult in good health. Both conserved end residues are trimmed from each CDR3. Fields, in order: V gene, J gene, CDR3 protein.

TRBV5-5,TRBJ1-5,ASSRENHNQPQH
TRBV7-8,TRBJ1-2,ASSFFPGQATIQNYGYT
TRBV3-1/TRBV3-2,TRBJ1-2,ASKTSGRAGDGYT
TRBV7-2,TRBJ1-5,ASSLDSVPNQPQH
TRBV6-1,TRBJ1-2,ASSEGVDYGYT
TRBV3-1/TRBV3-2,TRBJ2-2,ASSRGQGAFYTGELF
TRBV6-5,TRBJ2-7,ASSYRIGVPYEQY
TRBV2,TRBJ2-1,ATGQGGYNEQF
TRBV18,TRBJ1-1,ASSPPRLQGAF
TRBV10-2,TRBJ1-5,ASSESGTGQPQH
TRBV6-5,TRBJ2-3,ASSYSPLTDTQY
TRBV6-2/TRBV6-3,TRBJ1-6,ASSSRGFH
TRBV7-9,TRBJ2-1,ASSLTSGGSYNEQF
TRBV5-4,TRBJ1-2,ASSLPQGEGYT
TRBV7-9,TRBJ2-7,ASSSLGGLSYEQY
TRBV28,TRBJ1-4,ASSSFRGANEKLF
TRBV5-4,TRBJ1-2,ASSETPTPNYGYT
TRBV10-1,TRBJ2-7,ASSEAGGRPWGEQY
TRBV10-3,TRBJ2-1,AISQGSASYNEQF
TRBV6-5,TRBJ1-1,ASSPLMNTEAF
TRBV5-1,TRBJ2-7,ASSLGSGSSYEQY
TRBV6-5,TRBJ2-7,ASSYSRGQEQY
TRBV5-1,TRBJ2-7,ASSPGPFSSYEQY
TRBV18,TRBJ2-2,ASSLTNTGELF
TRBV19,TRBJ2-1,ASRDRIFNEQF
TRBV19,TRBJ1-2,ASSIGGVDGYT
TRBV7-9,TRBJ1-4,ASSLGAHRRNEKLF
TRBV4-2,TRBJ2-3,ASSQDRAGGPQDTQY
TRBV9,TRBJ1-1,ASSVSPSARGGTEAF
TRBV6-5,TRBJ1-6,ASSPRSFNSPLH